Following are 29 T cell receptor beta chains from one sample sequenced in a study of graft-versus-host responses after intestinal transplantation (dated by TCRdb to 2020 to 2022). The library was obtained by the immunoSEQ multiplex PCR assay. TCRdb limited this immuneACCESS table to in-frame rearrangements with V and J called. A share of clones is missing; checked studies link under half to unresolved V genes, and the rest is unexplained. Present in this sample are around 100,000 clones, just over 90% of which were seen just once. The ten largest clones represent roughly 0.24% of the sample. The time point label, read with the paper, signifies: cells obtained before transplantation from donor or recipient. Antigens for these TCRs are unknown. This sample comprised unstimulated CD4+ T cells sorted from spleen or lymph node cells, obtained before transplant. These receptors originate from a human donor who was the organ donor for an intestinal transplant.

The chain links TRBV20-1 to TRBJ2-7; perhaps D is TRBD1 or TRBD2 (6 bases each). The V gene lost 6 bases and the J gene lost 3 bases, with 9 bases spanning the gap. CDR1 and CDR2 from the germline V gene are DFQATT and SNEGSKA (reference sequence). The CDR3 contains 11 residues. The CDR3 nucleotides read TGCAGTGCAAAGGGGGGCTACGAGCAGTACTTC. Translating gives CSAKGGYEQYF.

The V gene is TRBV5-5, the J gene TRBJ2-2, with D perhaps TRBD1 or TRBD2 (5 bases each). V lost 4 bases to trimming and J lost 6 bases, with 13 bases between them. In germline, CDR1 is SGHKS, CDR2 YYEKEE (reference sequence). The CDR3 is made up of 14 amino acids. The CDR3 loop is CASSRDQAPGELFF. The DNA of the CDR3 is TGTGCCAGCAGCCGGGACCAAGCCCCCGGGGAGCTGTTTTTT.

In DNA form, the CDR3 reads TGTGCCTGGAGTGGATACGAGCAGTACTTC. It codes for CAWSGYEQYF. J is TRBJ2-7 and V is TRBV30, with D hard to call. Germline-derived CDR1 and CDR2 are GTSNPN and SVGIG (reference sequence). The CDR3 is made up of 10 amino acids. The germline V and J ends were trimmed by 1 base and 4 bases, with 2 bases remaining between them.

Comment on this clone: One end of the junction is discordant with germline, which a read error may explain. The genes are TRBV7-7 and TRBJ2-7; 11 positions agree with TRBD2. Germline assignment: CDR1 SSHAT and CDR2 FNYEAQ (reference sequence). CDR3 length: 21 amino acids. The CDR3 is CASSENGQPPRTSGSSYEQYF. For the CDR3, the DNA is TGTGCTAGCAGCGAAAACGGACAGCCGCCTCGGACTAGCGGGTCTTCCTACGAGCAGTACTTC.

The chain recombines TRBV9 with TRBJ2-7, with a tentative D call TRBD2 (7 bases). CDR3 length equals 14 residues. Germline CDR1 reads SGDLS; CDR2 reads YYNGEE. The V and J ends lost 4 bases and 5 bases respectively, with 16 bases between them. The CDR3 sequence is CASSPNPGGNEQYF. Here the CDR3 DNA reads TGTGCCAGCAGCCCCAACCCGGGGGGCAACGAGCAGTACTTC.

The V call is TRBV19, the J call TRBJ2-1, with TRBD1 matching 10 bases. Losses at the gene ends were 5 bases for V and 7 bases for J; bases not matched to a gene: 8. The germline gives CDR1 LNHDA, CDR2 SQIVND (reference sequence). The CDR3 contains 15 residues. The CDR3 here is CASSPGTGVLNEQFF. Here the CDR3 DNA reads TGTGCCAGTAGTCCCGGGACAGGGGTCCTTAATGAGCAGTTCTTC.

The rearrangement uses TRBV19 and TRBJ2-1; D not certain. The germline V gene encodes CDR1 LNHDA and CDR2 SQIVND (reference sequence). This CDR3 is 14 amino acids long. The V gene lost 7 bases and the J gene lost 3 bases, with 13 bases spanning the gap. DNA of the CDR3: TGTGCCAGTACGGGCGGAGCGAGCTACAATGAGCAGTTCTTC. This encodes CASTGGASYNEQFF.

Note on this clone: An end of the junction differs from the germline gene, which may be a read error. J is TRBJ1-5 and V is TRBV6-6; D remains unclear. The CDR3 runs to 13 residues. The germline V gene has CDR1 MNHNY and CDR2 SVGAGI (reference sequence). The CDR3 coding sequence is TGTGCCGGCAGAAAGGCGGGCAATCAGCCCCAGCATTTT. Its translation: CAGRKAGNQPQHF.

The V gene is TRBV7-6, the J gene TRBJ2-2, with 11 bases fitting TRBD2. With V trimmed by 5 bases and J by 6 bases, 17 bases remained unmatched. The CDR3 has 19 residues. The germline V gene has CDR1 SGHVS and CDR2 FNYEAQ. Written as DNA, the CDR3 is TGTGCCAGCAGCCTTAGGTCGACTAGCGGGAATAAATTGGCCGGGGAGCTGTTTTTT. Encoded protein: CASSLRSTSGNKLAGELFF.

The chain joins TRBV5-6 to TRBJ1-5; D is unclear. This CDR3 has 13 residues. Trimming cost V 5 bases and J 2 bases, with 8 bases left between them. Germline V gene sequence: CDR1 SGHDT, CDR2 YYEEEE. CDR3 in amino acids: CASSTGGNQPQHF. DNA for the CDR3: TGTGCCAGCAGTACCGGGGGCAATCAGCCCCAGCATTTT.

This chain links TRBV28 with TRBJ2-3; possibly TRBD1 for D (6 bases). Between the trimmed V and J ends, which lost 4 bases and 2 bases, there was a span of 16 bases. The germline V gene has CDR1 MDHEN and CDR2 SYDVKM. This CDR3 region has 16 residues. The CDR3 here is CASSSPWGLTTDTQYF. The CDR3 DNA reads TGTGCCAGCAGTTCCCCTTGGGGGCTCACCACAGATACGCAGTATTTT.

V is TRBV6-5 and J is TRBJ1-5, with D tentatively TRBD1 (6 bases). The germline CDR1 and CDR2 sequences are MNHEY and SVGAGI. The CDR3 contains 13 residues. Trimming took off 2 bases at V and 8 bases at J, with 10 bases between the two ends. This chain's CDR3 is CASSYGRGEPQHF. CDR3 DNA sequence: TGTGCCAGCAGTTACGGCAGGGGTGAGCCCCAGCATTTT.

The V call is TRBV28, the J call TRBJ2-5, with D tentatively TRBD1 (6 bases). Trimming stripped 6 bases from V and 4 bases from J, with 6 bases between. The CDR3 sequence is 11 residues long. CDR1 is MDHEN, CDR2 SYDVKM, per germline. CDR3 residues: CASRGGETQYF. CDR3 in DNA: TGTGCCAGCAGAGGGGGAGAGACCCAGTACTTC.

This rearrangement joins TRBV7-2 to TRBJ2-7; TRBD1 matches 11 bases. The germline CDR1 and CDR2 sequences are SGHTA and FQGNSA. Trimming removed 5 bases from V and 4 bases from J; junction bases left unmatched: 7. This CDR3 contains 15 residues. The CDR3: CASSATGTGGYEQYF. In DNA, the CDR3 is TGTGCCAGCAGCGCAACCGGGACAGGGGGATACGAGCAGTACTTC.

CDR3 residues: CASSLVGTSYEQYF. CDR3 bases: TGTGCCAGCAGCCTCGTCGGGACTAGCTACGAGCAGTACTTC. The chain links TRBV5-8 to TRBJ2-7, with TRBD2 matching over 8 bases. The CDR3 is 14 residues long. Germline loops: CDR1 SGHTS, CDR2 YDEGEE. The trim removed 4 bases at V and 3 bases at J, leaving 6 bases unmatched.

This chain uses TRBV5-1 with TRBJ2-1, with TRBD2 matching over 12 bases. Germline CDR1 and CDR2: SGHRS and YFSETQ. CDR3 length: 16 amino acids. J lost 10 bases, V lost 5 bases, and 13 bases had no gene match. The DNA of the CDR3 is TGCGCCAGCAGAGTAGTACTAGCGGGAGGCCCCGGGGAGCAGTTCTTC. Amino acid sequence: CASRVVLAGGPGEQFF. Full variable domain (remainder filled in from reference TRBV5-1 and TRBJ2-1): KAGVTQTPRYLIKTRGQQVTLSCSPISGHRSVSWYQQTPGQGLQFLFEYFSETQRNKGNFPGRFSGRQFSNSRSEMNVSTLELGDSALYLCASRVVLAGGPGEQFFGPGTRLTVL.

V usage is TRBV5-1 and J usage is TRBJ1-5; 7 bases agree with TRBD1. Germline values: CDR1 SGHRS, CDR2 YFSETQ. This CDR3 has 14 residues. Trimming took 0 bases from V and 5 from J; bases not matched to a gene: 2. The CDR3 spells CASSLGQGDQPQHF. For the CDR3, the DNA is TGCGCCAGCAGCTTGGGACAGGGCGATCAGCCCCAGCATTTT.

The CDR3 here is CASSLAGGVRETQYF. The CDR3 DNA is TGTGCCAGCAGCTTAGCCGGGGGAGTTAGGGAGACCCAGTACTTC. This chain uses TRBV7-2 with TRBJ2-5; maybe TRBD2 (6 bases). Germline loops: CDR1 SGHTA, CDR2 FQGNSA. The CDR3 runs to 15 residues. V shed 0 bases and J shed 5 bases, with 13 bases lying between them.

The rearrangement links TRBV18 to TRBJ2-7; 11 positions match TRBD2. The length of the CDR3 is 14 residues. Germline CDR1 is KGHSH and CDR2 is LQKENI. V trimming: 6 bases; J trimming: 3 bases; junction bases outside the gene matches: 4. The CDR3 bases are TGTGCCAGCTCGCCTACTAGCGGGAGCTACGAGCAGTACTTC. This gives the protein CASSPTSGSYEQYF.

This clone was observed a handful of times. The V gene is TRBV5-6, the J gene TRBJ2-2, with 7 bases matching TRBD2. Germline V gene data show CDR1 as SGHDT and CDR2 as YYEEEE. The length of the CDR3 is 17 residues. V was pared by 3 bases and J by 3 bases, with 11 bases of the junction left unmatched. CDR3 loop: CASSWGGPFAYTGELFF. As DNA, the CDR3 is TGTGCCAGCAGCTGGGGGGGTCCGTTCGCGTACACCGGGGAGCTGTTTTTT.

V gene TRBV7-2 combines with J gene TRBJ2-7; D not resolved. The V end was cut by 5 bases, the J end by 3 bases, with 11 bases between. Germline CDR1 is SGHTA and CDR2 is FQGNSA. There are 13 residues in the CDR3. The CDR3 loop is CASSRGLLYEQYF. The CDR3 DNA follows: TGTGCCAGCAGCCGAGGCCTACTCTACGAGCAGTACTTC.

The chain employs TRBV10-1 and TRBJ2-1; 8 bases line up with TRBD2. This CDR3 region has 16 residues. CDR1 is WNHNN, CDR2 SYGVQD, per germline (reference sequence). V shed 4 bases, J shed 7 bases, and the junction held 12 bases outside the gene matches. The CDR3 region has the DNA TGCGCCAGCAGTGCCCTAGGAGCGGGAGCTCGGAATGAGCAGTTCTTC. Residues: CASSALGAGARNEQFF.

The CDR3 nucleotides are TGTGCCAGTAGTCTAGCGGGAGGAAGGTCGGGGGAGACCCAGTACTTC. The encoded protein is CASSLAGGRSGETQYF. The chain links TRBV19 to TRBJ2-5, with TRBD2 matching 11 bases. Germline V gene lookup returns CDR1 LNHDA and CDR2 SQIVND (reference sequence). This CDR3 contains 16 residues. The J segment lost 5 bases and the V segment lost 5 bases, leaving 10 bases of the junction unmatched.

This clone has only a few counts. The chain joins TRBV5-8 to TRBJ1-5, with 9 bases that match TRBD1. V dropped 4 bases and J dropped 1; count of bases not matched to a gene: 6. The germline V gene encodes CDR1 SGHTS and CDR2 YDEGEE. The CDR3 contains 16 residues. The CDR3 spells CASSTAGQGSNQPQHF. CDR3 DNA sequence: TGTGCCAGCAGCACCGCCGGACAGGGGAGCAATCAGCCCCAGCATTTT.

The chain couples TRBV5-4 to TRBJ2-3; D gene uncertain. Germline V gives CDR1 SGHNT, CDR2 YYREEE (reference sequence). Trimming stripped 6 bases from V and 4 bases from J, with 12 bases between. This CDR3 contains 13 residues. The CDR3 coding sequence is TGTGCCAGCAATCGCGAGACCTCAGATACGCAGTATTTT. It yields the protein CASNRETSDTQYF.

CDR3 sequence reads: CASSPNSRDFLTDTQYF. Here the CDR3 DNA reads TGCGCCAGCAGCCCGAACTCCCGGGACTTTTTAACAGATACGCAGTATTTT. The V gene is TRBV4-1, the J gene TRBJ2-3, with D possibly being TRBD2 (6 bases). The germline V gene has CDR1 MGHRA and CDR2 YSYEKL. V lost 4 bases, J lost 3 bases, and 20 bases lay in between. The CDR3 is made up of 17 amino acids.

The gene calls are TRBV27 and TRBJ2-7; D unclear. The closer fit of TRBJ2-1 to the DNA end suggests the J call may be wrong. Germline V lookup: CDR1 MNHEY, CDR2 SMNVEV (reference sequence). This CDR3 has 15 residues. CDR3 nucleotides: TGTGCCAGCAGTCCCCCGGCTATGGGGTACAATGAGCAGTTCTTC. Translated: CASSPPAMGYNEQFF.

V gene TRBV10-3 combines with J gene TRBJ2-1, with 7 bases matching TRBD2. The CDR3 is made up of 14 amino acids. CDR1 ENHRY and CDR2 SYGVKD come from the germline V gene. V lost 5 bases and J lost 3; bases outside the gene matches: 4. This CDR3 reads CAISTLAIYNEQFF. DNA for the CDR3: TGTGCCATCAGTACACTAGCGATCTACAATGAGCAGTTCTTC.

The chain employs TRBV6-5 and TRBJ1-2; the D gene is possibly TRBD1 (6 bases). V shed 1 base and J shed 5 bases, with 14 bases lying between them. Germline CDR1 and CDR2: MNHEY and SVGAGI. The CDR3 runs 15 residues. The CDR3 is CASSYWRGAGYGYTF. The CDR3 bases are TGTGCCAGCAGTTACTGGCGGGGGGCAGGATATGGCTACACCTTC.